This TCR beta chain was retrieved from a study of cytomegalovirus exposure and HLA in healthy donors. Overall study findings and caveats: In a later analysis, specific HLA alleles were associated with around 17,000 TCR beta sequences at a 0.05 false discovery rate. In a later analysis, a missense DCLRE1C variant was linked to TCR beta V- and J-gene trimming.

V gave up 1 base and J gave up 2 bases, with 13 bases separating them. Germline CDR1 and CDR2: SGHNT and YYREEE (reference sequence). The CDR3 has 15 amino acids. The PCR ran on 60 Vbeta and 13 Jbeta primers. Only in-frame clones appear in the TCRdb table, and some are missing; sequencing was by immunoSEQ multiplex PCR. This table has under 150,000 clones, about 80% appearing once. All the people who gave samples were healthy bone marrow donors. With regard to this clone: Its antigen is still unknown.

This rearrangement joins TRBV5-4 to TRBJ2-7; D may be TRBD1 (6 bases). The sequencing sample was made of PBMCs. The clonotype was recovered from a woman aged 40 to 49 in good health and CMV-seropositive. DNA for the CDR3: TGTGCCAGCAGCTTGCAGGGGAAGGGAACCTACGAGCAGTACTTC. This sequence encodes CASSLQGKGTYEQYF. The variable domain in full, with the rest retrieved from reference TRBV5-4 and TRBJ2-7, is ETGVTQSPTHLIKTRGQQVTLRCSSQSGHNTVSWYQQALGQGPQFIFQYYREEENGRGNFPPRFSGLQFPNYSSELNVNALELDDSALYLCASSLQGKGTYEQYFGPGTRLTVT.